The clone carrying this TCR beta chain came up a few times. As yet, its antigen is unknown. The data are from a study of beta chain features in type 1 diabetes. Points from the study as a whole: Moderate but significant shortening of TCRB CDR3s was recorded in all four CD4+ subsets from Type 1 diabetes patients.

Trimming left V 2 bases short and J 5 bases short, with 9 bases between. Germline assignment: CDR1 MGHDK and CDR2 SYGVNS. This CDR3 is 13 amino acids long. Expressed TCRB transcripts were sequenced after all isolated RNA was converted to cDNA. TCRdb's copy holds only in-frame clones and misses some; the assay was immunoSEQ multiplex PCR. The sample holds roughly 230,000 clones, around 10% seen once. The V gene is TRBV25-1, the J gene TRBJ1-2; D not resolved. The specimen sequenced was naive CD4+ T cells from blood. This sequence originates from a woman aged 18-35 years in good health. In nucleotides, the CDR3 is TGTGCCAGCAGTGAACGTGGGCAGTATGGCTACACCTTC. It yields the protein CASSERGQYGYTF.